This T cell receptor beta chain was sequenced for a study of blood T cells in healthy people across ages (dated by TCRdb to 2013 to 2016). The study in broad terms: Template switching captured roughly one uniquely barcoded TCR beta cDNA molecule per two T cells in model experiments. To track age-related changes in TCR beta repertoire diversity, the study relied on deep sequencing normalized with unique cDNA molecular identifiers. The study analyzed two additional independent replicas of 1 million unique cDNA reads from the same blood draw for two donors, one aged 18 to 29 and one aged 80 or older. The donors were divided into four age groups: young (average around 15 years), middle-aged (about 41), aged (about 61) and long-lived (about 79). Paper-wide results and their limitations: Observed TCR beta diversity per million T cells fell roughly linearly with age, and a significant reduction was already apparent by age roughly 40. The long-lived group showed more naive CD4+ T cells, fewer expanded clones and increased TCR diversity than the aged group, suggesting age selection. Estimates of total diversity based on one million sequenced T cells were considered lower bounds and underestimates. The percentage of naive T cells measured by flow cytometry correlated strongly with observed TCR beta diversity. Conclusive comparison of naive and antigen-experienced compartments was prevented by the profiling of bulk unsorted PBMCs. Because the CMV infection status of the donors was unknown, age-related changes in expanded clonotypes may potentially have been confounded.

The protocol used for the library was 5' RACE. Sequenced using an Illumina HiSeq 2500. A second PCR of about 6 to 11 cycles was performed with a sample-barcoded 5' primer and a J-beta primer mix. A template-switch 5' adaptor carrying 12 random nucleotides introduced a unique molecular identifier onto each TCR beta cDNA molecule. Each sample yielded at least 2.5 million CDR3-containing paired-end reads. All of the RNA was converted into first-strand cDNA using the Mint cDNA synthesis kit, with a TRBC-specific oligonucleotide serving as the primer. Following uracil-DNA glycosylase treatment, a first 18-cycle PCR with universal primers M1SS and BC2_uni_R was performed on all cDNA. In the original analysis: Normalization of each sample was performed by random selection of 1 million high-quality reads, each carrying a distinct molecular identifier. Instead of being binned into consensus sequences, reads that shared molecular identifiers were thrown out. MiTCR, set to a Q25 quality threshold and the strictest error-elimination algorithm, was used for CDR3 identification, clonotype clustering and error correction. Lower-bound total TCR beta diversity was estimated with a nonparametric unseen species model using Euler transformation. TCRdb trimmed the raw reads at Q25, called clones with MiXCR and kept productive beta chains. All rows with the same CDR3 protein become a single entry with the most common DNA and genes. The V and J calls follow TCRdb's processing rather than the paper's. This sample has more than 1,000,000 distinct CDR3 sequences in its table, and 20% to 25% of those were observed once. The ten largest clones take up about 0.69% of the sample.

In the case of this clonotype: Its antigen target is currently unknown. One base away there is no much larger clone; base qualities are not given.

Systemically healthy Caucasian individuals from Russia, over 30 in total and aged 6 to 90 years, were included as donors. About 9.8 milliliters of peripheral blood were drawn from each donor into EDTA-treated Vacutainer tubes. Ficoll-Paque density-gradient centrifugation was used to isolate PBMCs, with at least 7 million per sample. Total RNA was extracted from PBMCs with Trizol reagent, with at least 5.5 micrograms obtained per sample. For every donor, flow cytometry on a PBMC aliquot measured the percentage of naive CD45RAhigh/CD27high T cells. V and J lose 1 base and 7 bases, and a span of 14 bases separates them. CDR1 DFQATT and CDR2 SNEGSKA were looked up in the germline V gene (reference sequence). The CDR3 starts with the cysteine, ends with the phenylalanine, and has 13 residues. CDR3 DNA only is kept here, 39 bases in frame from base 1. The same sample was also used in a study of T cells of mothers and their children. According to the second study: Nine systemically healthy Caucasian individuals, comprising three mothers and their six children, were included as donors. cDNA synthesis used all of the extracted RNA, with around 1.6 ug of RNA in each 15 ul reaction. In the second PCR, the M1S primer introduced both the sample barcodes and 2-4 random nucleotides. Over 8.5 million TCR beta CDR3 reads were obtained for each mother, and some 3 million reads were obtained for each child. In both related and unrelated pairs, thymic selection shapes the output of TCR recombination in a similar way, with inherited differences having only a minor effect. Normalized repertoire overlap was always slightly but never significantly higher in related than unrelated mother-child pairs. With a sensitivity of about 100 clones per million clonotypes, no persistent microchimeric T cell clones were detected. In the study, deep NGS was used to compare the TCR beta repertoires of mothers and children, and features distinguishing related mother-child pairs from unrelated individuals were sought. On average, the children were roughly 11 +/- 4 years old, while the mothers were about 38 +/- 4 years old. After adapter ligation was performed with NEBNext reagents, the libraries were sequenced on an Illumina HiSeq 2000 with 100+100 nt paired-end reads. To prevent cross-contamination, the mother and child libraries were prepared one month apart and sequenced in separate runs. For each donor, between roughly 450,000 and 2,300,000 distinct TCR beta clonotypes were identified. Naive TCR beta clonotypes were estimated from low-frequency clonotypes matched to each donor's FACS-determined naive share, without sorting.

The sequence was obtained from a girl aged 2-10 years in good health. The sample consisted of blood. The sequence links TRBV20-1 to TRBJ2-7; the D gene identity is not certain. The DNA sequence reads TGCAGTGCTAGAGCCCGCGGAGTCTGGGAGCAGTACTTC. Its translation reads: CSARARGVWEQYF.